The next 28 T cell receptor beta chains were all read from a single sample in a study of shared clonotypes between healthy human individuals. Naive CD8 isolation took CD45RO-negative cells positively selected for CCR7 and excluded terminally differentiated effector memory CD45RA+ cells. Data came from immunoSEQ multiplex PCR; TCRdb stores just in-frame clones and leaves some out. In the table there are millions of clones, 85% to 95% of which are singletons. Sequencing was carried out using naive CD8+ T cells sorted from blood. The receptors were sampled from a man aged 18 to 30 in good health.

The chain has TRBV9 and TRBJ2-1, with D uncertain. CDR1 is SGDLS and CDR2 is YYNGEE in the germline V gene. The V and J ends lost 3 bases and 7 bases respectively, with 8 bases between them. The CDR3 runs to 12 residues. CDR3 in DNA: TGTGCCAGCAGCGATGAAGATAATGAGCAGTTCTTC. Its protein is CASSDEDNEQFF.

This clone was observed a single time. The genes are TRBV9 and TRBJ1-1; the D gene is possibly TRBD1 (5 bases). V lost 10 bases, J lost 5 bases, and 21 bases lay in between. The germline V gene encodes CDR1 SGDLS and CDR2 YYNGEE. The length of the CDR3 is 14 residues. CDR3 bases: TGTGCCTGCCCTTTGGGATCCTGGGGGACTGAAGCTTTCTTT. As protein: CACPLGSWGTEAFF.

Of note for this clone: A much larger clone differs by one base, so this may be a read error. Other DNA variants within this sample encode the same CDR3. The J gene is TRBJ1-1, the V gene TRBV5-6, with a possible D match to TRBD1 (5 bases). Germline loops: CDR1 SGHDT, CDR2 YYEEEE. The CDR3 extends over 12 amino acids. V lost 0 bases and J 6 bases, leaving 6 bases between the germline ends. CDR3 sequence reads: CASSLGDSEAFF. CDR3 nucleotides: TGTGCCAGCAGCTTGGGGGACTCTGAAGCTTTCTTT.

DNA of the CDR3: TGTGCCAGCAGCCGGCAACAAGGGAGCGGGAGGGCCGGGGAGCTGTTTTTT. Protein sequence: CASSRQQGSGRAGELFF. J is TRBJ2-2 and V is TRBV7-6; 10 bases align to TRBD2. Germline CDR1 is SGHVS and CDR2 is FNYEAQ. This CDR3 spans 17 amino acids. V shed 5 bases, J shed 6 bases, and the junction held 12 bases outside the gene matches.

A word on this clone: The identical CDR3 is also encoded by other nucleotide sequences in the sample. The CDR3 nucleotides are TGTGCCAGCAGCTTAGGACCCGGGACAGGCGGTCCCGAGCAGTACTTC. It is translated as CASSLGPGTGGPEQYF. The chain is built from TRBV11-2 and TRBJ2-7, with 8 bases lining up with TRBD1. Germline assignment: CDR1 SGHAT and CDR2 FQNNGV. This CDR3 is built from 16 residues. With V trimmed by 1 base and J by 6 bases, 11 bases remained unmatched.

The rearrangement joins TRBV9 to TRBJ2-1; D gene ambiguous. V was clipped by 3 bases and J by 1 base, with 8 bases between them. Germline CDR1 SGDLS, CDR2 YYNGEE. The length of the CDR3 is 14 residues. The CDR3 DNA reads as TGTGCCAGCAGCGCCCACGGGTCCTACAATGAGCAGTTCTTC. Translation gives CASSAHGSYNEQFF.

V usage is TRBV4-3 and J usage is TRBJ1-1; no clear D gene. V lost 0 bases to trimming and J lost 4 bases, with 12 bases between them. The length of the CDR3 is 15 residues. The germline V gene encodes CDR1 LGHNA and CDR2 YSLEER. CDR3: CASSQESLMGTEAFF. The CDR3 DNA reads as TGCGCCAGCAGCCAAGAGAGCCTTATGGGCACTGAAGCTTTCTTT.

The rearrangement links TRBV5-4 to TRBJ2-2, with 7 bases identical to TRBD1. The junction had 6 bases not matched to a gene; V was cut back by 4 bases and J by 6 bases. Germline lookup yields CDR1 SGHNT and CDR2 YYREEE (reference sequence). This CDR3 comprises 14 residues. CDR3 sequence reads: CASSRLQGSGELFF. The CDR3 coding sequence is TGTGCCAGCAGCCGGCTACAGGGGTCCGGGGAGCTGTTTTTT.

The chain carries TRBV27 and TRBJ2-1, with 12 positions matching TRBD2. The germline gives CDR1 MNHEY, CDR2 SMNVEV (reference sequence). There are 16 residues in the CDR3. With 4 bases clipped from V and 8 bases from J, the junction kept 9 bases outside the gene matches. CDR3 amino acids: CASSYGLAGILYEQFF. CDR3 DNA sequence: TGTGCCAGCAGTTATGGACTAGCGGGAATTCTGTATGAGCAGTTCTTC.

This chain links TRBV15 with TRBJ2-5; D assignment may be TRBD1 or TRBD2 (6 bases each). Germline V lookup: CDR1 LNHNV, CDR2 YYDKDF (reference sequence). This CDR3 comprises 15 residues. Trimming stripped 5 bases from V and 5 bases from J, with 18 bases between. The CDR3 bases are TGTGCCACCAGCTGGGGGGTGACAGGTTTGGAGACCCAGTACTTC. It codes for CATSWGVTGLETQYF.

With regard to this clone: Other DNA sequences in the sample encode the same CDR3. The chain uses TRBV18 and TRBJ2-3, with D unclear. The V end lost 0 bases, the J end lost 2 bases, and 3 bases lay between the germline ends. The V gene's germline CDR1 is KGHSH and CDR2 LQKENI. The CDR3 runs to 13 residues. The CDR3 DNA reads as TGTGCCAGCTCACCACCGTCCACAGATACGCAGTATTTT. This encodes CASSPPSTDTQYF.

CDR3 amino acids: CASRRGGQETQYF. The CDR3 nucleotides read TGTGCCAGCCGACGCGGGGGTCAAGAGACCCAGTACTTC. This sequence joins TRBV11-2 and TRBJ2-5; 7 nucleotides line up with TRBD2. This CDR3 is built from 13 residues. V dropped 8 bases and J dropped 2; count of bases not matched to a gene: 5. The germline CDR1 and CDR2 sequences are SGHAT and FQNNGV.

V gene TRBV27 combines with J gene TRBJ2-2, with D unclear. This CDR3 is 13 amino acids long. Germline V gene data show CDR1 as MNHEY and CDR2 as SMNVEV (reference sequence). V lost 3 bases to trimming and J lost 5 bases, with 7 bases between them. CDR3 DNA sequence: TGTGCCAGCAGTTTCTTCGGTACCGGGGAGCTGTTTTTT. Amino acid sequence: CASSFFGTGELFF.

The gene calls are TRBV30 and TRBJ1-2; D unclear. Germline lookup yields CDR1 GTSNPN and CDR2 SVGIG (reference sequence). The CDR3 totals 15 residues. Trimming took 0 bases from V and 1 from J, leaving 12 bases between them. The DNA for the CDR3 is TGTGCCTGGAGTGTACCAAACTCCTTTAACTATGGCTACACCTTC. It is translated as CAWSVPNSFNYGYTF.

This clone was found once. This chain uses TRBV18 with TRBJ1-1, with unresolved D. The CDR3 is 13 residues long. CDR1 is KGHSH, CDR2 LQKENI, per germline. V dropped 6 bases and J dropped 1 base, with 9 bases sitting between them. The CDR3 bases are TGTGCCAGCTCGACTGAGAGGAACACTGAAGCTTTCTTT. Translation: CASSTERNTEAFF.

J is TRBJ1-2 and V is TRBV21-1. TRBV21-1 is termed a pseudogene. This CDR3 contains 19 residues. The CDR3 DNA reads TGTGCCAGCAGCAATGGGGGGCGGGGGGCACCCCTAGCTAACTATGGCTACACCTTC. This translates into CASSNGGRGAPLANYGYTF.

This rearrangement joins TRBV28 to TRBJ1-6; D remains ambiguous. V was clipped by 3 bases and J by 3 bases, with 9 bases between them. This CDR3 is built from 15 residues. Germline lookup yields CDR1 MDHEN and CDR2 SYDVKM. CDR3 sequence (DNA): TGTGCCAGCAGTTTGGTGGAGAGCTATAATTCACCCCTCCACTTT. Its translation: CASSLVESYNSPLHF.

The CDR3 reads CASTLTGAGELFF. The CDR3 bases are TGTGCCAGCACCCTTACAGGGGCCGGGGAGCTGTTTTTT. The V call is TRBV9, the J call TRBJ2-2; 7 nucleotides match TRBD1. CDR1 is SGDLS, CDR2 YYNGEE, per germline. V lost 6 bases and J lost 6; bases outside the gene matches: 5. The CDR3 has 13 amino acids.

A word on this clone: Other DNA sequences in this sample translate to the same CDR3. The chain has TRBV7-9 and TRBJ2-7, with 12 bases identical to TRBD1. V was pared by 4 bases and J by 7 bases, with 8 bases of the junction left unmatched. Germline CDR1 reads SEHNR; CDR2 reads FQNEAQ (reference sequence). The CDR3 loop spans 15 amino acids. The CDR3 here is CASSSPGQGAGEQYF. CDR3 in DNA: TGTGCCAGCAGCTCGCCGGGACAGGGGGCGGGGGAGCAGTACTTC.

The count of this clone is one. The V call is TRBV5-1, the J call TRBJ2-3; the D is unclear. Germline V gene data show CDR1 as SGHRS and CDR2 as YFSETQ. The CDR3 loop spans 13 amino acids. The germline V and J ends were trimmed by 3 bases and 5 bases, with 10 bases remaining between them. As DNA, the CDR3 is TGCGCCAGCAGCTGGGTGACCGGAGATACGCAGTATTTT. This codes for CASSWVTGDTQYF.

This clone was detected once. CDR3 sequence reads: CASSQDHTGRAEQFF. CDR3 nucleotides: TGCGCCAGCAGCCAAGATCACACGGGGCGGGCTGAGCAGTTCTTC. This chain links TRBV4-1 with TRBJ2-1; D may match TRBD1 or TRBD2 (5 bases each). Germline V gives CDR1 MGHRA, CDR2 YSYEKL. This CDR3 contains 15 residues. Trimming took off 0 bases at V and 9 bases at J, with 15 bases between the two ends.

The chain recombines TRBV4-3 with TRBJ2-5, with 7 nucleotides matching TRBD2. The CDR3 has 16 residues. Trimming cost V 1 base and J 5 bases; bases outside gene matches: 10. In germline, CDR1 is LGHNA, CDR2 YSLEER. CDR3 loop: CASSQGPAGVEETQYF. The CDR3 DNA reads TGCGCCAGCAGCCAAGGGCCGGCGGGAGTGGAGGAGACCCAGTACTTC.

CDR3 in DNA: TGTGCCAGCACCAAGTGGGGGGACAGCGAAGCTTTCTTT. Amino acid sequence: CASTKWGDSEAFF. The chain couples TRBV6-5 to TRBJ1-1; 7 nucleotides agree with TRBD1. The V gene end was trimmed by 7 bases and the J gene end by 8 bases; junction bases not matched to a gene: 10. The germline gives CDR1 MNHEY, CDR2 SVGAGI. CDR3 size: 13 residues.

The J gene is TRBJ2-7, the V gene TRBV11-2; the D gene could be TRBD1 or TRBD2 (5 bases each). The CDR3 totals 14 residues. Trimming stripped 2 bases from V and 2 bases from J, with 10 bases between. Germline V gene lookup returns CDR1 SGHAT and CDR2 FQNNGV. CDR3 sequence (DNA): TGTGCCAGCAGCTTATGGGACGGACCCTACGAGCAGTACTTC. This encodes CASSLWDGPYEQYF. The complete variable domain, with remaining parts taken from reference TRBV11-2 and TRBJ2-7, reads EAGVAQSPRYKIIEKRQSVAFWCNPISGHATLYWYQQILGQGPKLLIQFQNNGVVDDSQLPKDRFSAERLKGVDSTLKIQPAKLEDSAVYLCASSLWDGPYEQYFGPGTRLTVT.

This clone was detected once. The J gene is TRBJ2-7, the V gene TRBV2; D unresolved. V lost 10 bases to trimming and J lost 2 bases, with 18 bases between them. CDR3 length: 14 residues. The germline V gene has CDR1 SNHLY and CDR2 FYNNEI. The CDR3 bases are TGTGCCACCACCATGACTGAGAAAACCTACGAGCAGTACTTC. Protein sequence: CATTMTEKTYEQYF. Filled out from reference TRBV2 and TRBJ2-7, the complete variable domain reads EPEVTQTPSHQVTQMGQEVILRCVPISNHLYFYWYRQILGQKVEFLVSFYNNEISEKSEIFDDQFSVERPDGSNFTLKIRSTKLEDSAMYFCATTMTEKTYEQYFGPGTRLTVT.

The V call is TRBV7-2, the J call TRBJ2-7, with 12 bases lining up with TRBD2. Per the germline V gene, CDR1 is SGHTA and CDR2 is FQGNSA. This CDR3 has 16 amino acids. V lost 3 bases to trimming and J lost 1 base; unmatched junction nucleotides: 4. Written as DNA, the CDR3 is TGTGCCAGCAGCTTCGAGGGACTAGCGGGTTCCTACGAGCAGTACTTC. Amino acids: CASSFEGLAGSYEQYF.

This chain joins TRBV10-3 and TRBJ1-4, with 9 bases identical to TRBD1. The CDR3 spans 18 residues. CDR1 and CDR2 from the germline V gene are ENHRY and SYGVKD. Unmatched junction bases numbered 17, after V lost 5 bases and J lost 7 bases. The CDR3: CAISKDRGLEGYREKLFF. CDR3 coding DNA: TGTGCCATCAGTAAGGACAGGGGCTTAGAGGGGTACCGTGAAAAACTGTTTTTT.

For the CDR3, the DNA is TGTGCCAGCAGTTTTGCCGAGGGATTTGGGGGCTACACCTTC. This encodes CASSFAEGFGGYTF. The chain uses TRBV28 and TRBJ1-2; D remains unclear. With 3 bases removed from V and 8 bases from J, the gap between germline ends came to 16 bases. This CDR3 is built from 14 residues. Germline loops: CDR1 MDHEN, CDR2 SYDVKM.